The clone carrying this TCR beta chain was counted between two and nine times. Its specificity is not known. This record belongs to a study of T-cell reconstitution after alpha-beta-depleted transplantation in children. Study results and limitations: Elevated TCRbeta diversity at day 60 was traced, in some patients, to surviving recipient T cells and thymic progenitors. There were reportedly several hundred expanded graft clones from which alpha-beta T cells came about two months after transplant. Hyperexpanded clones declined; after one year, newly produced T cells mostly supplied diversity.

As it was prepared, the TCRbeta library received unique molecular identifiers. TCRdb fed the PCR reads into MiXCR, producing one record per CDR3 protein. The sample yields about 200,000 distinct CDR3 sequences, about 6% seen once. With V trimmed by 1 base and J by 7 bases, 7 bases remained unmatched. The CDR3 sequence is 16 residues long. Germline lookup yields CDR1 SGHTA and CDR2 FQGTGA. The rearrangement joins TRBV7-3 to TRBJ1-2; 12 positions agree with TRBD1. This specimen was PBMCs, taken before TCRalphabeta/CD19-depleted stem cell transplant. This TCR was recovered from a girl younger than two with combined immunodeficiency, due to receive a stem cell transplant. For the CDR3, the DNA is TGTGCCAGCAGCTTAAAAGGGACAGGGGGCACGGGTGGCTACACCTTC. This sequence encodes CASSLKGTGGTGGYTF.